Listed below are T cell receptor beta chains from one sample, sequenced in a study of OX40 agonist ivuxolimab in advanced cancers. Generated by immunoSEQ multiplex PCR, the TCRdb table keeps only in-frame clones and is missing some. The repertoire includes approximately 23,000 clones, 75% to 90% of them detected once, and 20% to 30% sits in the top ten. The sample in question was CD4+ or CD8+ T cells sorted from blood, obtained in a trial of the OX40 agonist ivuxolimab. The receptors were gathered from an adult with an advanced solid tumor such as melanoma, head and neck, liver or kidney cancer. Both conserved end residues are part of each CDR3. The D gene is left open where the match is weak.

v_call	d_call	cdr3_aa
TRBV5-6	.	CASSRETGLRNYGYTF
TRBV6-1	.	CASSEMTGTRYEQYF
TRBV15	.	CATSRDHAGEAKLFF
TRBV7-8	TRBD2	CASSLTAGVPEQYF
TRBV10-1	.	CASSASPTYEQYF
TRBV4-1	TRBD2	CASSSGGLAGKDTYNEQFF
TRBV6-5	.	CASSYLESTDTQYF
TRBV19	.	CASSMGSSGNTIYF
TRBV28	.	CASSFGSTLIRGNTIYF
TRBV6-1	TRBD2	CASSEGTSGFSYEQYF
TRBV19	.	CASSELETPNTGELFF
TRBV27	.	CASNSHGPGYNEQFF
TRBV7-9	.	CASSPYPHGMGNQPQHF
TRBV27	TRBD2	CASSLWREFPGELFF
TRBV30	TRBD2	CAWSRLAGVETQYF
TRBV6-1	.	CASSEDSSGANVLTF
TRBV29-1	.	CSVRLGIEKLFF
TRBV28	.	CASSLRGSNQPQHF
TRBV19	TRBD2	CASTSGYEQYF
TRBV11-2	.	CASSHRDRLTTNEKLFF
TRBV19	.	CASSPRQKSTEAFF
TRBV7-3	.	CASSSGGTDTQYF
TRBV7-6	TRBD2	CASSPTSGGYNEQFF
TRBV10-3	.	CATREEGGTDTQYF
TRBV19	.	CASSIGGRMNTEAFF
TRBV10-2	.	CAAEYTGELFF
TRBV9	.	CASSVVAGAGEQYF
TRBV6-1	.	CASSYVHEQFF
TRBV15	.	CATSTRSGTEAFF
TRBV9	.	CASSVGRTDTQYF
TRBV5-5	.	CASSLGGLGTDTQYF
TRBV6-1	TRBD2	CASSEGLAGLSSYNEQFF
TRBV4-1	.	CASSQEGWQGNTDTQYF
TRBV10-2	TRBD1	CASRAAGQPNPTFF
TRBV19	.	CASSLINYGYTF
TRBV12-2	.	CASGVGEDTQYF
TRBV4-3	TRBD2	CASSHRGGDGELFF
TRBV25-1	TRBD1	CASSAGTGGREQYF
TRBV19	TRBD1	CASRAGGYTEAFF
TRBV30	TRBD2	CAWSVTSGRVSYNEQFF
TRBV27	TRBD2	CASSSSSGNTYEQYF
TRBV9	.	CASSLSAGSYEQYF
TRBV28	TRBD1	CASRGQGKSYEQYF
TRBV19	.	CASSRNLENTGELFF
TRBV4-3	TRBD2	CASSQEGGRGNTGELFF
TRBV6-1	TRBD1	CASRPDRVAWEQYF
TRBV5-6	.	CASSLAGIEQYF
TRBV5-1	.	CASTEPGSQSEQFF
TRBV5-4	TRBD1	CASSWDRASSYEQYF
TRBV7-9	.	CASSPPTSSYEQYF
TRBV27	.	CASSFNGVSPLHF
TRBV27	.	CASSLSAYNEQFF
TRBV11-2	.	CANGGLAFF
TRBV9	TRBD2	CASSVESAGGPVADTQYF
TRBV6-4	.	CASSDGTHNEQFF
TRBV4-1	.	CASSQVGGADGYGYTF
TRBV13	.	CASSLGAGSYNEQFF